Listed here are 3 T cell receptor beta chains from one sample, sequenced in a study of regulatory T cells in long-lasting Graves disease. Combining iRepertoire HTBI primers with Arm-PCR of CDR3 regions, the authors built TCR beta libraries. TCRdb independently ran MiXCR on the multiplex PCR reads; one entry per CDR3 protein. The sample shows 550,000 to 600,000 distinct CDR3 sequences, about 15% of them seen only once. Time point defined: newly diagnosed GD, antithyroid drugs for less than 3 months. With RNA extracted from PBMCs as input, the TCR library was made. These data were also filed under a second study, of T cells in Graves' hyperthyroidism and ophthalmopathy.

Sequences were derived from peripheral blood mononuclear cells (PBMCs), sampled at new diagnosis, from a patient treated with antithyroid drugs. These receptors all stem from a man aged 18-30 years with Graves disease.

The table lists this clonotype with a few counts. The rearrangement links TRBV5-6 to TRBJ2-1; TRBD2 agrees at 9 bases. V dropped 1 base and J dropped 8; count of bases not matched to a gene: 7. The CDR3 covers 15 residues. The germline gives CDR1 SGHDT, CDR2 YYEEEE. The CDR3 protein is CASSLSGRMVDEQFF. For the CDR3, the DNA is TGTGCCAGCAGCTTGAGCGGGAGGATGGTTGATGAGCAGTTCTTC. The full variable domain, in which reference TRBV5-6 and TRBJ2-1 provide the parts outside the CDR3, is DAGVTQSPTHLIKTRGQQVTLRCSPKSGHDTVSWYQQALGQGPQFIFQYYEEEERQRGNFPDRFSGHQFPNYSSELNVNALLLGDSALYLCASSLSGRMVDEQFFGPGTRLTVL.

This clonotype was counted ten times or more. The V call is TRBV28, the J call TRBJ1-2; 8 positions match TRBD1. V was clipped by 6 bases and J by 7 bases; unmatched bases: 4. CDR3 length: 12 residues. Germline V CDR1 and CDR2: MDHEN, SYDVKM. The CDR3 region is CASRGQATGYTF. The CDR3 DNA is TGTGCCAGCAGGGGACAGGCGACTGGCTACACCTTC.

On this clonotype: Possible read error: a much larger clone is one base away. The chain recombines TRBV19 with TRBJ2-3, with D possibly matching TRBD2 (7 bases). The CDR3 is made up of 15 amino acids. V lost 4 bases to trimming and J lost 6 bases, with 17 bases between them. The V gene's germline CDR1 is LNHDA and CDR2 SQIVND (reference sequence). CDR3 loop: CASSKGRGAADTQYF. The CDR3 DNA is TGTGCCAGTAGTAAGGGACGGGGGGCGGCGGATACGCAGTATTTT.